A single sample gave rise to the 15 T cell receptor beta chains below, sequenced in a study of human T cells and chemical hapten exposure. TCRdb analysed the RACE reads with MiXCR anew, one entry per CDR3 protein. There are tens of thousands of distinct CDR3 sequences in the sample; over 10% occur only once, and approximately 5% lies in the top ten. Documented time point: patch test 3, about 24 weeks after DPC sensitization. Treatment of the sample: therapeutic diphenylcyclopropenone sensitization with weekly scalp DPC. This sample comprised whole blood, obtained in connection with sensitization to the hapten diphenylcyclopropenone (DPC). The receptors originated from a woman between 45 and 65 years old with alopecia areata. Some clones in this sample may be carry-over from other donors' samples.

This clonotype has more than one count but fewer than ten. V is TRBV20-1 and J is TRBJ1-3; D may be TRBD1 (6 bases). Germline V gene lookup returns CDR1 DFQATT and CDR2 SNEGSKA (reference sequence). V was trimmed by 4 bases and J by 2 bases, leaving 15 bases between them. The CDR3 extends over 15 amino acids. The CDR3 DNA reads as TGCAGTGCTACCATGACAGGCAGGGCTGGAAACACCATATATTTT. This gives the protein CSATMTGRAGNTIYF.

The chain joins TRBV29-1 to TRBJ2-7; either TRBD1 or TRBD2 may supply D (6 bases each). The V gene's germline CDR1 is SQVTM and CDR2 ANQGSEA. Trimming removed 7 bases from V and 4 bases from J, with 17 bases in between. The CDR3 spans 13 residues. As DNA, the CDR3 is TGCAGCGCCGGGGCATCGGGGGCTTACGAGCAGTACTTC. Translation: CSAGASGAYEQYF.

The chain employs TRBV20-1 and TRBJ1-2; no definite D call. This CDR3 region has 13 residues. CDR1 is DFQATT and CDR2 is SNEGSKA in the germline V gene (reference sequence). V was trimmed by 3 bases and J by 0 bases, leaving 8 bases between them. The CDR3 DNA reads TGCAGTGCTAGTGCCGGGACTAACTATGGCTACACCTTC. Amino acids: CSASAGTNYGYTF.

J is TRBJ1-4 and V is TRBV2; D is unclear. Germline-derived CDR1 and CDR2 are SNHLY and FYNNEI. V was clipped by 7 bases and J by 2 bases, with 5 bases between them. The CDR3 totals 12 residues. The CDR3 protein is CASIGTNEKLFF. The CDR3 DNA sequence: TGTGCCAGCATAGGGACTAATGAAAAACTGTTTTTT. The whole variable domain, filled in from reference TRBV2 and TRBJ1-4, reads EPEVTQTPSHQVTQMGQEVILRCVPISNHLYFYWYRQILGQKVEFLVSFYNNEISEKSEIFDDQFSVERPDGSNFTLKIRSTKLEDSAMYFCASIGTNEKLFFGSGTQLSVL.

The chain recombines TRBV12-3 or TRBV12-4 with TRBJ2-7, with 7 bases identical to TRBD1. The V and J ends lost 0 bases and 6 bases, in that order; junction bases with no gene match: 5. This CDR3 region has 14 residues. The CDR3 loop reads CASSLATGWGEQYF. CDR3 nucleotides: TGTGCCAGCAGTTTAGCGACAGGGTGGGGCGAGCAGTACTTC.

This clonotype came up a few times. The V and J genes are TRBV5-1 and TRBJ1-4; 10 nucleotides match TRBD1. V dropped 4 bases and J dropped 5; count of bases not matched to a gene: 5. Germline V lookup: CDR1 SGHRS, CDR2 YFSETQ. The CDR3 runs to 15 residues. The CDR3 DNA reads TGCGCCAGCAGCCCCAGGACAGGGGGGAATGAAAAACTGTTTTTT. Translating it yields CASSPRTGGNEKLFF.

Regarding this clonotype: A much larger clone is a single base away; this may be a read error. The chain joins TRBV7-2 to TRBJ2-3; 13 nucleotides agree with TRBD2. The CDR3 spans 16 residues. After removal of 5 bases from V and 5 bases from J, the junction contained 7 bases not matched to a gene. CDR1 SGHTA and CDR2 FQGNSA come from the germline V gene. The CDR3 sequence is CASSVGLAGAVDTQYF. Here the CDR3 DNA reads TGTGCCAGCAGCGTTGGACTAGCGGGAGCGGTAGATACGCAGTATTTT.

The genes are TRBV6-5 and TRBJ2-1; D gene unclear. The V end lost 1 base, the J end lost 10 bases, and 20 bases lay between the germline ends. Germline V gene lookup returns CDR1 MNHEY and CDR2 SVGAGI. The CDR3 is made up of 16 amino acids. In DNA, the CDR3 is TGTGCCAGCAGTTACTATAGGGCTACTCCGGCATACGAGCAGTTCTTC. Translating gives CASSYYRATPAYEQFF.

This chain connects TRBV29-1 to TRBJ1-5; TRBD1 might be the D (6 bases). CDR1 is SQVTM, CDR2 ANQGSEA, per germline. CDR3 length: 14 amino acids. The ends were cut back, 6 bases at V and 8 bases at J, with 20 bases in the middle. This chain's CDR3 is CSVITGTRGEPQHF. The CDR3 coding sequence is TGCAGCGTAATAACAGGGACGAGGGGGGAGCCCCAGCATTTT.

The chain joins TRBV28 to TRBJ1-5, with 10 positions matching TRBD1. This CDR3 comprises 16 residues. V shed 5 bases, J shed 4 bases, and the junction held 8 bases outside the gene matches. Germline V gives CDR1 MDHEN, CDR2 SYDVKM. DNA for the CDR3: TGTGCCAGCAGTCCCATCGGGACAGGGGAAAATCAGCCCCAGCATTTT. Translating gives CASSPIGTGENQPQHF.

The CDR3 sequence: CASSHTVTTAEYEQYF. For the CDR3, the DNA is TGTGCCAGCAGCCACACCGTCACCACAGCGGAGTACGAGCAGTACTTC. The chain uses TRBV5-4 and TRBJ2-7, with D maybe TRBD2 (5 bases). The germline V gene encodes CDR1 SGHNT and CDR2 YYREEE (reference sequence). The CDR3 runs 16 residues. The germline V and J ends were trimmed by 4 bases and 4 bases, with 21 bases remaining between them.

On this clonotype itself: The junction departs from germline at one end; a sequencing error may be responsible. The CDR3 DNA reads as TGCGCCGCCCGGGACAGGGAGGCAAACATTAAGTACTTC. Amino acids: CAARDREANIKYF. The chain recombines TRBV10-2 with TRBJ2-4; the match to TRBD1 covers 9 bases. The CDR3 totals 13 residues. From germline, CDR1 is WSHSY and CDR2 SAAADI.

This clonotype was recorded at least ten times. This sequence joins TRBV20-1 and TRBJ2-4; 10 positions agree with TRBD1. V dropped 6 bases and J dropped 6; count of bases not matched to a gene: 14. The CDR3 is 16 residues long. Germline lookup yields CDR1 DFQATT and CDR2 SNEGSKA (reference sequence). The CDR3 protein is CSAVDPGQGGRNIQYF. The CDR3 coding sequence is TGCAGTGCAGTTGACCCCGGACAGGGGGGGAGAAACATTCAGTACTTC.

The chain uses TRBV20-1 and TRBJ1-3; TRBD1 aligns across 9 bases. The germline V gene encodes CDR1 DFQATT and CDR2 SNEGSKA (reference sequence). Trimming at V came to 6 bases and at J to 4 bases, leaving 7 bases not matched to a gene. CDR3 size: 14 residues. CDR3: CSARTGVGGNTIYF. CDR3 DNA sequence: TGCAGTGCAAGGACAGGGGTCGGAGGAAACACCATATATTTT.

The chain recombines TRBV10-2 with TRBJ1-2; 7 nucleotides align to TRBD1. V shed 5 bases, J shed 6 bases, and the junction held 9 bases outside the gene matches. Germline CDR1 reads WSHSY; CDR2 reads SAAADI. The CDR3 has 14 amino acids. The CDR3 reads CASSTKTGIHGYTF. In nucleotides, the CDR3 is TGCGCCAGCAGTACTAAGACAGGGATCCATGGCTACACCTTC.